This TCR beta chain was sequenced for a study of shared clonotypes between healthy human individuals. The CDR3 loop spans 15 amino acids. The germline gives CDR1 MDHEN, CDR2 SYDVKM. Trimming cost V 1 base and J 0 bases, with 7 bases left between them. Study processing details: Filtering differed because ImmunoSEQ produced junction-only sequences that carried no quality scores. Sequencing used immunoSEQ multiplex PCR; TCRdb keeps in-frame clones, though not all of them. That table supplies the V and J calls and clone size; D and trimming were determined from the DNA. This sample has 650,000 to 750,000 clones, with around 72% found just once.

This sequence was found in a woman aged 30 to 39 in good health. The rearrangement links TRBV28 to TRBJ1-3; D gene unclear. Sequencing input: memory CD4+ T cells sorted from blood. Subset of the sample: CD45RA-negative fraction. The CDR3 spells CASSLSESSGNTIYF. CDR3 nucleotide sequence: TGTGCCAGCAGTTTATCCGAGAGCTCTGGAAACACCATATATTTT.